A single T cell receptor beta chain is shown here with its context. Antigen specificity is unknown. The sample comes from a study of cytotoxic CD8 clonotypes in ibrutinib-treated CLL. Study context: The cohort had 10 to 11 relapsed/refractory and around 14 treatment-naive patients, 17 to 18 IGHV unmutated. After median roughly 68 months, roughly 15 stayed in remission, about 12 progressed; responses around 25 partial, 2 complete.

V lost 0 bases and J lost 1, with 10 bases in between. CDR3 length: 16 residues. CDR1 and CDR2 (germline): SGHDN, FVKESK. Using immunoSEQ multiplex PCR, the repertoire was profiled, and TCRdb retains in-frame clones only, with some absent. The sample records more than 60,000 clones, 83% being singletons. Study findings and constraints: Clonality rose at ibrutinib response and fell back toward baseline at progression.

PBMCs were cryopreserved, and roughly 2 micrograms of genomic DNA from them went into TCR beta libraries. The TCR comes from a human donor with chronic lymphocytic leukemia. The sequencing used PBMCs, collected after 24 months of ibrutinib treatment. The chain employs TRBV14 and TRBJ2-4; D possibly corresponds to TRBD2 (6 bases). DNA for the CDR3: TGTGCCAGCAGCCAAGAACTAGGAGGGGCCAAAAACATTCAGTACTTC. It specifies CASSQELGGAKNIQYF.